Described below is a single T cell receptor beta chain sequence and its context. The record originates from a study of blood T cell repertoires in COVID-19. Profiling relied on immunoSEQ multiplex PCR, and the TCRdb table lists in-frame clones only, not all of them. Altogether around 150,000 clones are present, 75% to 85% being singletons, with the ten largest covering 4.2%. The length of the CDR3 is 17 residues. The junction had 9 bases not matched to a gene; V was cut back by 4 bases and J by 4 bases. Germline-derived CDR1 and CDR2 are LNHNV and YYDKDF (reference sequence). Sequenced material: peripheral blood. The TCR was taken from a man in his 60s with acute or convalescent COVID-19. This chain links TRBV15 with TRBJ2-5, with 13 bases that match TRBD2. CDR3 coding DNA: TGTGCCACCAGCACAAGAACGGGACTAGCGGGATTAGAGACCCAGTACTTC. Translation gives CATSTRTGLAGLETQYF.